This T cell receptor (beta chain) was documented in a study of blood T cells in healthy people across ages. Study-level findings and limits: Unsorted PBMC input precluded a conclusive naive versus antigen-experienced comparison.

Many counts were recorded for this clonotype. Its antigen is currently unknown. PCR was performed a second time for about 7 to 11 cycles using a sample-barcoded 5' primer and a J-beta primer mix. The template-switch adaptor, which had 12 random nucleotides, put a tag on each cDNA molecule. The yield of each sample was at least 3 million CDR3-containing paired-end reads. MiXCR was run by TCRdb on the 5' RACE reads, yielding one entry per CDR3 protein. The sample gives about 780,000 distinct CDR3 sequences, around half of which show up once; 15% to 20% is in the top ten. V dropped 5 bases and J dropped 10 bases, with 15 bases sitting between them. Looked up from germline, CDR1 is MNHEY and CDR2 is SMNVEV (reference sequence). This CDR3 comprises 13 residues. Per sample, a minimum of 6 million PBMCs were isolated.

This clonotype originated in a man older than 75 in good health. This rearrangement joins TRBV27 to TRBJ2-1; D is tentatively TRBD1 or TRBD2 (5 bases each). Material: blood. The CDR3 bases are TGTGCCAGCAGTGTCCCCTCGGGACGAGAGCAGTTCTTC. Amino acid sequence: CASSVPSGREQFF.